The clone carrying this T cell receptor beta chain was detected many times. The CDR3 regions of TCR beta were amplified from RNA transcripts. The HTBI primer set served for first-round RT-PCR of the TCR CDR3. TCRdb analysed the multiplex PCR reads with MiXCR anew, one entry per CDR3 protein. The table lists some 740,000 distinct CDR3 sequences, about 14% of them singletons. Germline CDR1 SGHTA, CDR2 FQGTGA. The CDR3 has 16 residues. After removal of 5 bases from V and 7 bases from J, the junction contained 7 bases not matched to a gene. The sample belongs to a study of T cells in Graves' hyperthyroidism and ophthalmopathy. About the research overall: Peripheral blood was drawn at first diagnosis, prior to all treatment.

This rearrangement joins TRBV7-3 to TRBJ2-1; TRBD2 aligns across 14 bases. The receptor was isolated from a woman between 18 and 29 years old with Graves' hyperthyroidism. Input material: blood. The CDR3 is CASSKGTSGRWNEQFF. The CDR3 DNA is TGTGCCAGCAGCAAAGGGACTAGCGGGAGATGGAATGAGCAGTTCTTC.